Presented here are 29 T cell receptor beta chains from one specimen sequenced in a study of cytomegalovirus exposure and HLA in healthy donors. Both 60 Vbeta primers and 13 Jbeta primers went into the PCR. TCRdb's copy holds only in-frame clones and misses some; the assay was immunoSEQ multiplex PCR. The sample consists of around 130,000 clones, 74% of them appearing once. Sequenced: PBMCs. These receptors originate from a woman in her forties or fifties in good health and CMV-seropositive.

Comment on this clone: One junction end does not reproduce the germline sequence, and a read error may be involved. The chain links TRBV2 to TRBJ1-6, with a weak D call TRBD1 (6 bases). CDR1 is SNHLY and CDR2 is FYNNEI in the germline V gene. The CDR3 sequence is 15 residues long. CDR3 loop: CTSRQEYRENSPLHF. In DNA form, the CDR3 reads TGTACCAGCAGGCAAGAATACAGGGAAAATTCACCCCTCCACTTT.

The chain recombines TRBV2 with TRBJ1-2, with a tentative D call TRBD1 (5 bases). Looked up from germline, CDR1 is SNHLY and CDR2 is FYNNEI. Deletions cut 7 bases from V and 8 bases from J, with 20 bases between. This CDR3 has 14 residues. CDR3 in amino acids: CASIGGADFGGYTF. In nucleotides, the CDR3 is TGTGCCAGCATCGGGGGAGCCGATTTCGGGGGCTACACCTTC.

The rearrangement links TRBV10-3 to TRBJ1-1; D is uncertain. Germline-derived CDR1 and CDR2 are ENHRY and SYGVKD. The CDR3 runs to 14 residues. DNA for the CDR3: TGTGCAATTCAGGCGGGTCCGGGGAACACTGAAGCTTTCTTT. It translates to CAIQAGPGNTEAFF.

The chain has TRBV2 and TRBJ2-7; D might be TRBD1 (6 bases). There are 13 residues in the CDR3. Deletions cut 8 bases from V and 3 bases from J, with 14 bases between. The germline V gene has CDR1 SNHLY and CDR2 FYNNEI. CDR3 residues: CASCFRGDYEQYF. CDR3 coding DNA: TGTGCCAGCTGTTTCAGGGGTGACTACGAGCAGTACTTC.

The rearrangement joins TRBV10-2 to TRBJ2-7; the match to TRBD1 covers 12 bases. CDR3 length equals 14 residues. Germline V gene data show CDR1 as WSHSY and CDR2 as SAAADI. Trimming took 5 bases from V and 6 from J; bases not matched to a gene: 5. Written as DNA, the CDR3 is TGCGCCAGCAGTCCCGGGACAGGGGGCGGCGAGCAGTACTTC. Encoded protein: CASSPGTGGGEQYF.

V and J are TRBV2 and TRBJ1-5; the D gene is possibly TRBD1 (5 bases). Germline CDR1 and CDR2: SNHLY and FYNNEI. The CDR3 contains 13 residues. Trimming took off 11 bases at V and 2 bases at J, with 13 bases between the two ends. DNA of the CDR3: TGTGCCCGAAGCGGGGACGGCAATCAGCCCCAGCATTTT. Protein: CARSGDGNQPQHF.

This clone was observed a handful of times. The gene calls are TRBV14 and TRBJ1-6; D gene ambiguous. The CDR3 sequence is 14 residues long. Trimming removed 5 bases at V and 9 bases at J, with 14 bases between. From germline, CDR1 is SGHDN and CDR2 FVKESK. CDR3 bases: TGTGCCAGCAGCTCAACCCCCCGGGGTTCACCCCTCCACTTT. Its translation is CASSSTPRGSPLHF.

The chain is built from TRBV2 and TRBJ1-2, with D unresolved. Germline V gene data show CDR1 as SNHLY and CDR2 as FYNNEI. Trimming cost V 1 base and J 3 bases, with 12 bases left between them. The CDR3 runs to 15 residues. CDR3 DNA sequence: TGTGCCAGCAGTGAAGGGACGTTGAGGGACTATGGCTACACCTTC. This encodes CASSEGTLRDYGYTF.

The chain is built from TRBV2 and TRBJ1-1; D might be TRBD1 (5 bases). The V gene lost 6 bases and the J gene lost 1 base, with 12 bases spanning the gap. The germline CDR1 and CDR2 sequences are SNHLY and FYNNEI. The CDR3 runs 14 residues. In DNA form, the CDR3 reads TGTGCCAGCAGGGTGCAGGGAGGGAACACTGAAGCTTTCTTT. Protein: CASRVQGGNTEAFF.

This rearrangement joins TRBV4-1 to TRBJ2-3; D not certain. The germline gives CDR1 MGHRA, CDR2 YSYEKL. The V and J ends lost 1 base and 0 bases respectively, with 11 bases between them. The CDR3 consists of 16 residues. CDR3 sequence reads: CASSQVTASSTDTQYF. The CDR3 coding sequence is TGCGCCAGCAGCCAAGTAACAGCTTCTAGCACAGATACGCAGTATTTT.

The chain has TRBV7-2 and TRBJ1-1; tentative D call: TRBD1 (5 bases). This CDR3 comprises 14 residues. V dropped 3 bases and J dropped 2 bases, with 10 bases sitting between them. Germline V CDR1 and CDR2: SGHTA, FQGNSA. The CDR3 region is CASSFGQANTEAFF. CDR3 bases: TGTGCCAGCAGCTTCGGACAAGCTAACACTGAAGCTTTCTTT.

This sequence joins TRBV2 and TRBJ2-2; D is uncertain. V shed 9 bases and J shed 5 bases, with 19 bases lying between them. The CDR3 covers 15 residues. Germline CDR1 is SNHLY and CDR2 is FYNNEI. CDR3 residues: CASKRRSKMTGELFF. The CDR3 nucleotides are TGTGCCAGTAAGAGGCGTAGTAAGATGACCGGGGAGCTGTTTTTT.

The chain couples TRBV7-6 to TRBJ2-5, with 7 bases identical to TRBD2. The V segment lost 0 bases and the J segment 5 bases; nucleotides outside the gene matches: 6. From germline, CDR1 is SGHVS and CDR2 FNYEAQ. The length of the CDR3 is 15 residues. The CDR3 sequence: CASSLAPGRHETQYF. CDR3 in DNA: TGTGCCAGCAGCTTAGCGCCCGGGAGGCATGAGACCCAGTACTTC. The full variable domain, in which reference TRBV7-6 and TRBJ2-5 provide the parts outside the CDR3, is GAGVSQSPRYKVTKRGQDVALRCDPISGHVSLYWYRQALGQGPEFLTYFNYEAQQDKSGLPNDRFSAERPEGSISTLTIQRTEQRDSAMYRCASSLAPGRHETQYFGPGTRLLVL.

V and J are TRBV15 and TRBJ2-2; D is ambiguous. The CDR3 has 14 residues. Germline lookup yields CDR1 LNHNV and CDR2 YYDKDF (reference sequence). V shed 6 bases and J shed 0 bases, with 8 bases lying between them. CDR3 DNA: TGTGCCACCAGTGGCAGAACGAACACCGGGGAGCTGTTTTTT. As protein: CATSGRTNTGELFF.

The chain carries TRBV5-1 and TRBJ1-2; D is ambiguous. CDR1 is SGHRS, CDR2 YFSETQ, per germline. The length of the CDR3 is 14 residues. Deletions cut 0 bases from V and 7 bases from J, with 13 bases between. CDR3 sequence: CASSLDMSGFGYTF. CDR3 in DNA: TGCGCCAGCAGCTTGGATATGTCCGGGTTTGGCTACACCTTC.

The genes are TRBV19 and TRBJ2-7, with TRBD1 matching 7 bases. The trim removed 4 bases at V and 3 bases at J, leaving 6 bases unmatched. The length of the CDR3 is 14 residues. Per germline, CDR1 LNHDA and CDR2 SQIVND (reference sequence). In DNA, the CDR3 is TGTGCCAGTAGTAAGACAGGGCCCTACTACGAGCAGTACTTC. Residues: CASSKTGPYYEQYF.

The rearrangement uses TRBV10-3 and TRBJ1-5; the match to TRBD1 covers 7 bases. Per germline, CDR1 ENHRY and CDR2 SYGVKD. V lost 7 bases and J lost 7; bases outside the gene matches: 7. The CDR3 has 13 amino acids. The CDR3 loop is CAITDREQQPQHF. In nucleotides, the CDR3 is TGTGCCATCACTGACAGGGAACAACAGCCCCAGCATTTT.

The CDR3 here is CASSPPKGAASGGTDTQYF. The CDR3, as DNA: TGTGCCAGCTCACCACCGAAGGGGGCGGCTAGCGGGGGCACAGATACGCAGTATTTT. This chain uses TRBV18 with TRBJ2-3, with 9 positions matching TRBD2. Germline V gives CDR1 KGHSH, CDR2 LQKENI. J lost 1 base, V lost 0 bases, and 11 bases had no gene match. This CDR3 region has 19 residues.

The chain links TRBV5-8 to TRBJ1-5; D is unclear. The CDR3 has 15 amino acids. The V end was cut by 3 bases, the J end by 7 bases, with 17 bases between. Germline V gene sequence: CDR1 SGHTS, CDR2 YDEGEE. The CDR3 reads CASSSPEAATQPQHF. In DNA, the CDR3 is TGTGCCAGCAGCTCCCCGGAGGCGGCCACACAGCCCCAGCATTTT.

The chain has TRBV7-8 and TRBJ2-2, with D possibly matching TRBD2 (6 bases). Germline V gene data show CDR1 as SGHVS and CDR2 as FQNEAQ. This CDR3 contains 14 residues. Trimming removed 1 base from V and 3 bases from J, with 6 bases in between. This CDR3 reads CASSLGGDTGELFF. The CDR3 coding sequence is TGTGCCAGCAGCTTAGGGGGGGACACCGGGGAGCTGTTTTTT.

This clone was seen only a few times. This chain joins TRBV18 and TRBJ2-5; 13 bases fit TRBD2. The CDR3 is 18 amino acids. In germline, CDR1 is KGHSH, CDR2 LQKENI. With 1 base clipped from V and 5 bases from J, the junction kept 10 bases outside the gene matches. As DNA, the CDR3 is TGTGCCAGCTCACCACGGCGTCTTGGACTAGCGGGGGACGAGACCCAGTACTTC. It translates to CASSPRRLGLAGDETQYF.

The CDR3 nucleotides are TGTGCCAGCAGGTTAGGACAGGGGGTAAACTATGGCTACACCTTC. Translation gives CASRLGQGVNYGYTF. The V gene is TRBV5-4, the J gene TRBJ1-2; 10 bases agree with TRBD1. The V gene end was trimmed by 5 bases and the J gene end by 2 bases; junction bases not matched to a gene: 6. This CDR3 contains 15 residues. Germline CDR1 reads SGHNT; CDR2 reads YYREEE (reference sequence). Supplemented by reference TRBV5-4 and TRBJ1-2, the full variable domain reads ETGVTQSPTHLIKTRGQQVTLRCSSQSGHNTVSWYQQALGQGPQFIFQYYREEENGRGNFPPRFSGLQFPNYSSELNVNALELDDSALYLCASRLGQGVNYGYTFGSGTRLTVV.

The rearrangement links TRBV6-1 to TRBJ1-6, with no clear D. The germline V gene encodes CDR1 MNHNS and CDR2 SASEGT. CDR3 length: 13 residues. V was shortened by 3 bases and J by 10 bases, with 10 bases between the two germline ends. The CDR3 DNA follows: TGTGCCAGCAGTGAGGCCGCGGGGTCACCCCTCCACTTT. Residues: CASSEAAGSPLHF.

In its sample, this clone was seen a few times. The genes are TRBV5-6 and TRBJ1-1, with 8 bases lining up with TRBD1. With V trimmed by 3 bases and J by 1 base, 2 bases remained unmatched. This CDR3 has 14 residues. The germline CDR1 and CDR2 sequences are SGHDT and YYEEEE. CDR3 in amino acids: CASSSGGWNTEAFF. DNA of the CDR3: TGTGCCAGCAGCTCAGGGGGCTGGAACACTGAAGCTTTCTTT.

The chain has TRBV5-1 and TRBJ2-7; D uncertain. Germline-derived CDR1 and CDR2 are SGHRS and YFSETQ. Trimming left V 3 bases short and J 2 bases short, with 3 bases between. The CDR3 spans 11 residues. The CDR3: CASSYTYEQYF. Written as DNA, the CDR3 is TGCGCCAGCAGCTACACCTACGAGCAGTACTTC.

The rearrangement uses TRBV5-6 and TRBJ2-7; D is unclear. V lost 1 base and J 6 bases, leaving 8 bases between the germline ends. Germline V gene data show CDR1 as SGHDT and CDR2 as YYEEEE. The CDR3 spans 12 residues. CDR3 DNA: TGTGCCAGCAGCTTGTCAACCGGCGAGCAGTACTTC. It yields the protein CASSLSTGEQYF.

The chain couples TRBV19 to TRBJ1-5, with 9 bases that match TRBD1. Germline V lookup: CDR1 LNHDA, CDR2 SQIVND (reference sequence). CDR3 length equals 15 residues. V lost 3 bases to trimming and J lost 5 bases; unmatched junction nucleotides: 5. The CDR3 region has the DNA TGTGCCAGTAGTATCAGGACAGGGGCCTATCAGCCCCAGCATTTT. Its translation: CASSIRTGAYQPQHF.

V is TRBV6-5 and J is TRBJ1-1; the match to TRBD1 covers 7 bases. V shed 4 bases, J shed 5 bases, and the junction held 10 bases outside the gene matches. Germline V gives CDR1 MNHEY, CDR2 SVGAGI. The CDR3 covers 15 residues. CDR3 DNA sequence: TGTGCCAGCAGTTTCCACGGACAGGAGAAGACTGAAGCTTTCTTT. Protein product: CASSFHGQEKTEAFF.

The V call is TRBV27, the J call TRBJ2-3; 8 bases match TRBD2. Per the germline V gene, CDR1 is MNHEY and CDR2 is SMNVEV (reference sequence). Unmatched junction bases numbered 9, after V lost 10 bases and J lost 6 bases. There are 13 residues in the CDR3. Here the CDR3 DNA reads TGTGCCACCTCAGGACTAGCCCGGGATACGCAGTATTTT. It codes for CATSGLARDTQYF.